The 5 T cell receptor beta chains below all came from one sample that was sequenced in a study of blood T cell repertoires in COVID-19. Some clones are missing from TCRdb's copy, which holds only in-frame ones; the method was immunoSEQ multiplex PCR. The table includes about 120,000 clones, roughly 79% detected once. Sequenced sample: peripheral blood. The receptors come from a man between 65 and 85 years old with acute or convalescent COVID-19.

V and J are TRBV6-5 and TRBJ1-2; 7 bases agree with TRBD1. The V and J ends lost 5 bases and 2 bases, in that order; junction bases with no gene match: 5. This CDR3 spans 14 amino acids. The V gene's germline CDR1 is MNHEY and CDR2 SVGAGI. CDR3 amino acids: CASSNTGENYGYTF. The CDR3 nucleotides read TGTGCCAGCAGTAATACAGGGGAGAACTATGGCTACACCTTC.

The rearrangement links TRBV10-3 to TRBJ2-7; the D gene is possibly TRBD2 (5 bases). This CDR3 has 12 residues. The ends were cut back, 4 bases at V and 4 bases at J, with 8 bases in the middle. From germline, CDR1 is ENHRY and CDR2 SYGVKD. The CDR3 reads CAISGREYEQYF. The CDR3 DNA follows: TGTGCCATCAGTGGAAGGGAGTACGAGCAGTACTTC.

J is TRBJ1-3 and V is TRBV5-5; D might be TRBD1 (6 bases). Trimming cost V 1 base and J 0 bases, with 14 bases left between them. Germline V CDR1 and CDR2: SGHKS, YYEKEE (reference sequence). There are 17 residues in the CDR3. CDR3 coding DNA: TGTGCCAGCAGCTTGACCCCGACAGGAGGCTCTGGAAACACCATATATTTT. It yields the protein CASSLTPTGGSGNTIYF.

The chain uses TRBV18 and TRBJ1-1, with 9 bases aligning to TRBD1. The CDR3 runs 15 residues. Germline V CDR1 and CDR2: KGHSH, LQKENI. The V and J ends lost 2 bases and 3 bases, in that order; junction bases with no gene match: 4. CDR3 region: CASSPIRTGDTEAFF. The DNA of the CDR3 is TGTGCCAGCTCACCAATACGGACAGGGGACACTGAAGCTTTCTTT. Drawing the rest from reference TRBV18 and TRBJ1-1, the complete variable domain is NAGVMQNPRHLVRRRGQEARLRCSPMKGHSHVYWYRQLPEEGLKFMVYLQKENIIDESGMPKERFSAEFPKEGPSILRIQQVVRGDSAAYFCASSPIRTGDTEAFFGQGTRLTVV.

The genes are TRBV5-5 and TRBJ2-7, with TRBD2 as a possible D gene (6 bases). Trimming removed 2 bases at V and 4 bases at J, with 16 bases between. The CDR3 sequence is 15 residues long. Germline-derived CDR1 and CDR2 are SGHKS and YYEKEE (reference sequence). Here the CDR3 DNA reads TGTGCCAGCAGCTTAAATCCTAGCGAGGGATACGAGCAGTACTTC. Residues: CASSLNPSEGYEQYF.